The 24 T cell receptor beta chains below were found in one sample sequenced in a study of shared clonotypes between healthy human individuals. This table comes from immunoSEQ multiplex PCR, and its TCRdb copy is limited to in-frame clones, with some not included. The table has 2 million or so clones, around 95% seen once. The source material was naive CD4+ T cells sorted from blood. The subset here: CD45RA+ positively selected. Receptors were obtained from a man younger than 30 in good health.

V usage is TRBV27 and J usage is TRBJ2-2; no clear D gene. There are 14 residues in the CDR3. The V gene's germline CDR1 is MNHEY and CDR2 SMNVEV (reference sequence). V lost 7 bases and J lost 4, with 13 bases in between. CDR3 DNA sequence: TGTGCCAGCACCCCCCGGGTTGGCACCGGGGAGCTGTTTTTT. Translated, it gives CASTPRVGTGELFF.

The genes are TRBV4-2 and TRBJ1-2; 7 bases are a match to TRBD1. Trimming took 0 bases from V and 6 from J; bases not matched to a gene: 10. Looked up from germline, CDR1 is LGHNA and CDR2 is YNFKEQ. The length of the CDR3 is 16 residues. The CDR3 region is CASSQEVSGGFHGYTF. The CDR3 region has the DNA TGTGCCAGCAGCCAAGAGGTCTCAGGGGGGTTCCATGGCTACACCTTC.

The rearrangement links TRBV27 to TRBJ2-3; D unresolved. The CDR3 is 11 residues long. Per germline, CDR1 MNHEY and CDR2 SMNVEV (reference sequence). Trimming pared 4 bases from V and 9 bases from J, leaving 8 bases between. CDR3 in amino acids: CASSSLGTQYF. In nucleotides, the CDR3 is TGTGCCAGCAGTTCCTTGGGCACGCAGTATTTT.

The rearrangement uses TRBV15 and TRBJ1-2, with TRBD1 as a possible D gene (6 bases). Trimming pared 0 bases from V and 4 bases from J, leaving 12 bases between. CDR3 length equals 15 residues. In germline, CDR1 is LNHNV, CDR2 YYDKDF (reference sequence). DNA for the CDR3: TGTGCCACCAGCAGAGATCGGACAGTTACCTATGGCTACACCTTC. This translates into CATSRDRTVTYGYTF.

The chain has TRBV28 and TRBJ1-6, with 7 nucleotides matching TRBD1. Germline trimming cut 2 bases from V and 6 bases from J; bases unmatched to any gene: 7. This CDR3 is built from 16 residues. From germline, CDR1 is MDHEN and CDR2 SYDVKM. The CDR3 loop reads CASSLPQTGTNSPLHF. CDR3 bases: TGTGCCAGCAGTTTACCCCAGACAGGGACTAATTCACCCCTCCACTTT.

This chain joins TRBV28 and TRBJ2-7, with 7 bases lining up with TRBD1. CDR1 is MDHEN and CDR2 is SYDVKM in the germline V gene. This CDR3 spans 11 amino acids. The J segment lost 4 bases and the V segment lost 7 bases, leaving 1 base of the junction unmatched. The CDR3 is CASKDRYEQYF. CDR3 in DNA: TGTGCCAGCAAGGACAGGTACGAGCAGTACTTC.

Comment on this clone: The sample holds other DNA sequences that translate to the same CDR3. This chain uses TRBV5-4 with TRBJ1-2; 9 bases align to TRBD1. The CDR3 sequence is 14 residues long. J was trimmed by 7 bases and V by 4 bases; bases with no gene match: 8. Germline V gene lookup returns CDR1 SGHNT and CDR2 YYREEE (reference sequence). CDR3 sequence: CASSRGQGEGGYTF. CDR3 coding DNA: TGTGCCAGCAGCAGGGGACAGGGAGAGGGTGGCTACACCTTC.

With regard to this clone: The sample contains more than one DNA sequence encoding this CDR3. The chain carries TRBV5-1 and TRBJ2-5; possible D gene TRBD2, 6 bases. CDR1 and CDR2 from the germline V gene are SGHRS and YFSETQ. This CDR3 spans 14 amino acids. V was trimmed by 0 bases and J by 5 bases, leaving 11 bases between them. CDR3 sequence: CASSLVSGRETQYF. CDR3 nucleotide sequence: TGCGCCAGCAGCTTGGTGTCAGGGAGGGAGACCCAGTACTTC.

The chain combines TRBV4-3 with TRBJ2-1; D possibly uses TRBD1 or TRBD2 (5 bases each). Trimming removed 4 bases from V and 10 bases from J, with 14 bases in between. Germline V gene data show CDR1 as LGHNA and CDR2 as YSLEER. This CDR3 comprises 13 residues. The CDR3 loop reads CASSRSLGVEQFF. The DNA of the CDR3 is TGCGCCAGCAGCCGATCACTGGGGGTGGAGCAGTTCTTC.

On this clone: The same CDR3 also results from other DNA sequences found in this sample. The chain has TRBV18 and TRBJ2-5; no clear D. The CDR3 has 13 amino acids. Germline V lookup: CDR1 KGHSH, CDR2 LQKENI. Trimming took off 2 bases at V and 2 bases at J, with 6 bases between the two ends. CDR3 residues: CASSPGRQETQYF. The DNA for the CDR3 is TGTGCCAGCTCACCAGGACGGCAAGAGACCCAGTACTTC.

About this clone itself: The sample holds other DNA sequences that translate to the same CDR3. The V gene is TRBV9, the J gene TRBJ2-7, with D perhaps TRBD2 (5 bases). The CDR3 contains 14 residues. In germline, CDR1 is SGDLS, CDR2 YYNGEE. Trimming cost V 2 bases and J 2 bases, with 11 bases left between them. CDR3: CASSVAPGTYEQYF. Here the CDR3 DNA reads TGTGCCAGCAGCGTGGCCCCGGGGACCTACGAGCAGTACTTC.

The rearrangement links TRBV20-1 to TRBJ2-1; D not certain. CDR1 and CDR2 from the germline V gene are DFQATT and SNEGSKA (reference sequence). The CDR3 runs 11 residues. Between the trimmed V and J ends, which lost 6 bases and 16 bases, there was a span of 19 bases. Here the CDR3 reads CSAGYLGRLFF. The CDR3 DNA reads TGCAGTGCAGGATACTTGGGTAGGCTCTTCTTC.

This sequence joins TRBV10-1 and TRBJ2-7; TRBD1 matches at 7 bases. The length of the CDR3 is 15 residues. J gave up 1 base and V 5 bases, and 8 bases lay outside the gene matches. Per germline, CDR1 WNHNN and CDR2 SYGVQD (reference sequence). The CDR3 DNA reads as TGCGCCAGCAGTCACGACAGGGTAGGGTCCTACGAGCAGTACTTC. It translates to CASSHDRVGSYEQYF.

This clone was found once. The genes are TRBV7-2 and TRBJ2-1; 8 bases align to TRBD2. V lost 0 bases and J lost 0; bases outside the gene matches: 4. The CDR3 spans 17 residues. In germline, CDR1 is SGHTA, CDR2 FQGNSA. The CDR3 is CASSLAGSGSSYNEQFF. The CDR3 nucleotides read TGTGCCAGCAGCTTAGCGGGGAGCGGGAGCTCCTACAATGAGCAGTTCTTC.

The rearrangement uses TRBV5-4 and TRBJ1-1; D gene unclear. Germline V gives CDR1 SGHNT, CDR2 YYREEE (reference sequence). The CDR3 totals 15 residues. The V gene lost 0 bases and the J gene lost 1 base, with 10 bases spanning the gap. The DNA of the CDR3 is TGTGCCAGCAGCTTGGGAAAGGGCGCGAACACTGAAGCTTTCTTT. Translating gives CASSLGKGANTEAFF.

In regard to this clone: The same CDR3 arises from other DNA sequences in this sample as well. CDR3 DNA sequence: TGTGCCTGGAGTGACGGTAGCAATCAGCCCCAGCATTTT. As protein: CAWSDGSNQPQHF. The chain couples TRBV30 to TRBJ1-5; D remains unclear. This CDR3 is 13 amino acids long. V lost 1 base to trimming and J lost 0 bases, with 4 bases between them. Germline V lookup: CDR1 GTSNPN, CDR2 SVGIG (reference sequence).

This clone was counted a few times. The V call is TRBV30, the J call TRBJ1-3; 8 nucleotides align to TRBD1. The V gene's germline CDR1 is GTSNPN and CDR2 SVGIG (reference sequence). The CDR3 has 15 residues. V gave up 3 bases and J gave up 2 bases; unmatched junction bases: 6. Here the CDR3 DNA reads TGTGCCTGGAGGGTCCCGGGACAGGCTGGAAACACCATATATTTT. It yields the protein CAWRVPGQAGNTIYF.

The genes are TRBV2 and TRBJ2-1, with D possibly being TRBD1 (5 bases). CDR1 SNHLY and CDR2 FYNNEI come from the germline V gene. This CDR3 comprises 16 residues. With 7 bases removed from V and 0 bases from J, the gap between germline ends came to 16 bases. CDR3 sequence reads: CASKGDRISSYNEQFF. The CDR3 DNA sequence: TGTGCCAGCAAAGGAGACAGAATCAGCTCCTACAATGAGCAGTTCTTC. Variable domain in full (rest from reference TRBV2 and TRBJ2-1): EPEVTQTPSHQVTQMGQEVILRCVPISNHLYFYWYRQILGQKVEFLVSFYNNEISEKSEIFDDQFSVERPDGSNFTLKIRSTKLEDSAMYFCASKGDRISSYNEQFFGPGTRLTVL.

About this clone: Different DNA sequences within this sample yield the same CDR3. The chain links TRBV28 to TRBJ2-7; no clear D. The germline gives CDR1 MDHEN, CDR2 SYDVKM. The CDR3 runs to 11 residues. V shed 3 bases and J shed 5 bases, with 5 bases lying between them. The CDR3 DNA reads TGTGCCAGCAGTTTGGTCGACGAGCAGTACTTC. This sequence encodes CASSLVDEQYF.

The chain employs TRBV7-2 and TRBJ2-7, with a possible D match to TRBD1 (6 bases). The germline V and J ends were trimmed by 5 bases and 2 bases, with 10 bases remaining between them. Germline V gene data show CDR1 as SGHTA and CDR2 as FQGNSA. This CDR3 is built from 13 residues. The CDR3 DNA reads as TGTGCCAGCAGCCAGGGGAACGCCTACGAGCAGTACTTC. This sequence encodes CASSQGNAYEQYF.

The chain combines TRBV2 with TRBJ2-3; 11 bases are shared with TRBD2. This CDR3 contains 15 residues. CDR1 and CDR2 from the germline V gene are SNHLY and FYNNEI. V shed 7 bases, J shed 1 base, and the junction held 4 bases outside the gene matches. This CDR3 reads CASTSGGLGTDTQYF. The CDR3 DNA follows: TGTGCCAGCACTAGCGGGGGGCTTGGCACAGATACGCAGTATTTT.

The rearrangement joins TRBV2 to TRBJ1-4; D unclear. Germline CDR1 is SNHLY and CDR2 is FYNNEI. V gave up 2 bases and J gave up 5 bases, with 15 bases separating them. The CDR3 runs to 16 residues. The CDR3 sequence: CASSEFAGFGNEKLFF. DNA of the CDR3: TGTGCCAGCAGTGAATTCGCGGGGTTTGGGAATGAAAAACTGTTTTTT.

The CDR3 here is CASSPSLGGQISPLHF. CDR3 sequence (DNA): TGTGCCAGCAGCCCGTCGTTGGGGGGGCAAATTTCACCCCTCCACTTT. V gene TRBV14 combines with J gene TRBJ1-6, with TRBD1 as a possible D gene (6 bases). Germline-derived CDR1 and CDR2 are SGHDN and FVKESK. The CDR3 spans 16 residues. The V end lost 4 bases, the J end lost 9 bases, and 19 bases lay between the germline ends.

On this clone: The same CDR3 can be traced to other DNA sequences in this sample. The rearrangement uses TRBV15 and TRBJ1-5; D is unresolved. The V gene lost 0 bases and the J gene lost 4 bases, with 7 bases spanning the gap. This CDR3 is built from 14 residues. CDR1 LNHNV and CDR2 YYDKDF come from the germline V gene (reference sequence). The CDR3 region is CATSREGSNQPQHF. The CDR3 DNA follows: TGTGCCACCAGCAGAGAGGGGAGTAATCAGCCCCAGCATTTT.